Sequencing of this T cell receptor beta chain was carried out in a study of blood T cell repertoires in COVID-19. Germline V gene lookup returns CDR1 SGDLS and CDR2 YYNGEE. There are 15 residues in the CDR3. Trimming removed 0 bases from V and 2 bases from J; junction bases left unmatched: 5. Clones were read by immunoSEQ multiplex PCR, and TCRdb kept only the in-frame ones, dropping some. The sample has 130,000 to 150,000 clones, 65% to 85% seen once. The specimen was peripheral blood. V gene TRBV9 combines with J gene TRBJ2-7; 7 bases agree with TRBD1. This receptor was taken from a woman aged 50 to 60 with acute or convalescent COVID-19. The CDR3 nucleotides read TGTGCCAGCAGCGTAGATCCTCAGGGGGCCTACGAGCAGTACTTC. It specifies CASSVDPQGAYEQYF. Using reference TRBV9 and TRBJ2-7 for the parts outside the CDR3, the full variable domain is DSGVTQTPKHLITATGQRVTLRCSPRSGDLSVYWYQQSLDQGLQFLIQYYNGEERAKGNILERFSAQQFPDLHSELNLSSLELGDSALYFCASSVDPQGAYEQYFGPGTRLTVT.